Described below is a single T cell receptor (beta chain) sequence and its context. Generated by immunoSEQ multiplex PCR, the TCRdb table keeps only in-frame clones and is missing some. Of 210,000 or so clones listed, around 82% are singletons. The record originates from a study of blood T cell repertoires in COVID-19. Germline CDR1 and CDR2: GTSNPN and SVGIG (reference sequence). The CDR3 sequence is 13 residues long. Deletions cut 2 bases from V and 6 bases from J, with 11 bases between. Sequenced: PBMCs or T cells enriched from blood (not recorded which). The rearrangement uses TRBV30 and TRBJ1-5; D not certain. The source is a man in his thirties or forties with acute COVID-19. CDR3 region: CAWSSTVTQPQHF. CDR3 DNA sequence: TGTGCCTGGAGTAGCACAGTAACTCAGCCCCAGCATTTT.